Listed below are T cell receptor beta chains from one sample, sequenced in a study of blood T cell repertoires in COVID-19. Measured with immunoSEQ multiplex PCR; TCRdb has only the in-frame clones, and not every one. The table records around 100,000 clones, roughly nine tenths of them present only once. Sequenced material: peripheral blood. The receptors derive from a man aged 25-45 years in a cohort sampled during active COVID-19. The CDR3 runs from the conserved cysteine through the conserved F or W. Fields, in order: clone size, V gene, J gene, D gene, CDR3 DNA, CDR3 protein. The D gene is left open where the match is weak. Only part of the rows carry a size: once, few, many, or a class if the clone is expanded.

.	TRBV2	TRBJ1-2	.	TGTGCCAGCAGTGTCTTGCGGAATGGCTACACCTTC	CASSVLRNGYTF
.	TRBV7-9	TRBJ1-4	.	TGTGCCAGCAGCTTTACGGATGAAAAACTGTTTTTT	CASSFTDEKLFF
once	TRBV4-1	TRBJ2-2	.	TGCGCCAGCAGCCAAGTCGGGAACACCGGGGAGCTGTTTTTT	CASSQVGNTGELFF
.	TRBV7-3	TRBJ2-1	.	TGTGCCAGCAGCAACCCCGCCGGGGGTGAGCAGTTCTTC	CASSNPAGGEQFF
.	TRBV11-3	TRBJ2-2	TRBD1	TGTGCCAGCAGCTTAAACAGGGGGATGGTTTCCGGGGAGCTGTTTTTT	CASSLNRGMVSGELFF
.	TRBV10-3	TRBJ2-3	TRBD2	TGTGCCATCAGTGAGTCGACCGGGGGGGGCACAGATACGCAGTATTTT	CAISESTGGGTDTQYF
.	TRBV19	TRBJ1-4	.	TGTGCCACTGGGGCCACCATATGGTGGCAGGGTTCTGAAAAACTGTTTTTT	CATGATIWWQGSEKLFF
.	TRBV5-5	TRBJ2-5	TRBD1	TGTGCCAGCAGCCCCCCGCAACAGGGGTCGGAGACCCAGTACTTC	CASSPPQQGSETQYF
.	TRBV28	TRBJ2-1	.	TGTGCCAGCAGTACCCCGAATCTGGGACAAGCCTACAATGAGCAGTTCTTC	CASSTPNLGQAYNEQFF
.	TRBV20-1	TRBJ2-5	TRBD2	TGCAGTGCTAGTGCGTTAGCGGGGTCACAAGAGACCCAGTACTTC	CSASALAGSQETQYF
.	TRBV10-3	TRBJ2-3	TRBD2	TGTGCCATCAGTGAGTCGAGCGGGGGGGCGTCAGATACGCAGTATTTT	CAISESSGGASDTQYF
.	TRBV7-8	TRBJ1-6	.	TGTGCCAGCAGCTTAGGGAGGACTGGGCCGTATAATTCACCCCTCCACTTT	CASSLGRTGPYNSPLHF
.	TRBV2	TRBJ2-3	TRBD2	TGTGCCAGCGGACTAGCGGGACGAGAACGTACGCAGTATTTT	CASGLAGRERTQYF
few	TRBV5-6	TRBJ2-7	.	TGTGCCAGCAGCAACCCAGGGAGGTACGAGCAGTACTTC	CASSNPGRYEQYF
.	TRBV18	TRBJ2-5	.	TGTGCCAGCGCCCGGGCGACAGGCCAAGAGACCCAGTACTTC	CASARATGQETQYF
.	TRBV19	TRBJ2-1	.	TGTGCCAGTAAAGAACAGGGTTACAATGAGCAGTTCTTC	CASKEQGYNEQFF